Below are 9 T cell receptor beta chains sequenced from a single sample in a study of graft-versus-host responses after intestinal transplantation. Clones were sequenced by immunoSEQ multiplex PCR, and TCRdb holds only the in-frame ones, with some missing. The repertoire has roughly 9,600 clones, roughly 71% of them found once; the top ten carry around 20%. Graft samples were processed, releasing intraepithelial and lamina propria lymphocytes. This specimen was ileum tissue, taken roughly 450 days after intestinal transplantation. These receptors all stem from a human patient who received an intestinal transplant, so some T cells may come from the graft donor.

This clone was recorded a few times. The CDR3 spells CASSDGTSGTDTQYF. The CDR3 region has the DNA TGTGCCAGCAGTGACGGGACTAGCGGCACAGATACGCAGTATTTT. The chain uses TRBV6-4 and TRBJ2-3, with TRBD2 matching over 10 bases. Germline trimming cut 2 bases from V and 1 base from J; bases unmatched to any gene: 0. CDR3 length equals 15 residues. Germline V gives CDR1 MRHNA, CDR2 SNTAGT.

In its sample, this clone was seen once. V gene TRBV18 combines with J gene TRBJ2-7; possibly TRBD1 for D (6 bases). The length of the CDR3 is 14 residues. Trimming pared 5 bases from V and 2 bases from J, leaving 13 bases between. Germline V lookup: CDR1 KGHSH, CDR2 LQKENI. CDR3 nucleotide sequence: TGTGCCAGCTCAACCAGCACAGGGACCTACGAGCAGTACTTC. Translated: CASSTSTGTYEQYF.

The chain combines TRBV5-3 with TRBJ1-2; 9 positions match TRBD1. TRBV5-3 is marked as an open reading frame, function uncertain. The CDR3 has 15 residues. J was trimmed by 0 bases and V by 10 bases; bases with no gene match: 10. The CDR3 nucleotides read TGTGCCGAACCGGGACAGGGAAACCCTAACTATGGCTACACCTTC. As protein: CAEPGQGNPNYGYTF.

A remark on this clone: One end of the junction fails to match germline, which may point to a read error. V usage is TRBV28 and J usage is TRBJ1-5; tentative D call: TRBD1 (6 bases). This CDR3 region has 14 residues. Germline CDR1 reads MDHEN; CDR2 reads SYDVKM. The CDR3 is CASSLAGGKQPQHF. For the CDR3, the DNA is TGTGCCAGCAGTTTGGCGGGGGGCAAACAGCCCCAGCATTTT. The whole variable domain, remainder taken from reference TRBV28 and TRBJ1-5, is DVKVTQSSRYLVKRTGEKVFLECVQDMDHENMFWYRQDPGLGLRLIYFSYDVKMKEKGDIPEGYSVSREKKERFSLILESASTNQTSMYLCASSLAGGKQPQHFGDGTRLSIL.

The rearrangement links TRBV7-2 to TRBJ2-7; TRBD2 agrees at 10 bases. Unmatched junction bases numbered 8, after V lost 4 bases and J lost 5 bases. This CDR3 has 15 amino acids. Germline values: CDR1 SGHTA, CDR2 FQGNSA. The DNA of the CDR3 is TGTGCCAGCAGCTCATTAGCGGGGGGACGAGACGAGCAGTACTTC. This codes for CASSSLAGGRDEQYF.

This sequence joins TRBV11-2 and TRBJ2-7; 8 nucleotides match TRBD2. CDR1 is SGHAT, CDR2 FQNNGV, per germline. J lost 7 bases, V lost 5 bases, and 10 bases had no gene match. CDR3 length: 14 residues. CDR3: CASSGGGLWREQYF. DNA for the CDR3: TGTGCCAGCAGCGGCGGGGGGCTCTGGCGGGAGCAGTACTTC.

The V call is TRBV5-1, the J call TRBJ2-3; 7 nucleotides align to TRBD2. The ends lost 4 bases at V and 1 base at J; junction bases unmatched: 6. The CDR3 is made up of 15 amino acids. The germline gives CDR1 SGHRS, CDR2 YFSETQ. The CDR3 bases are TGCGCCAGCAGCCGGGGGGTCATGGGCACAGATACGCAGTATTTT. It codes for CASSRGVMGTDTQYF. The full variable domain, rest sourced from reference TRBV5-1 and TRBJ2-3, is KAGVTQTPRYLIKTRGQQVTLSCSPISGHRSVSWYQQTPGQGLQFLFEYFSETQRNKGNFPGRFSGRQFSNSRSEMNVSTLELGDSALYLCASSRGVMGTDTQYFGPGTRLTVL.

V usage is TRBV7-2 and J usage is TRBJ2-7; D call uncertain. The CDR3 extends over 14 amino acids. Germline loops: CDR1 SGHTA, CDR2 FQGNSA. Trimming left V 0 bases short and J 0 bases short, with 6 bases between. CDR3 bases: TGTGCCAGCAGCTTAGCCAGGATCTCCTACGAGCAGTACTTC. Its protein product is CASSLARISYEQYF.

This sequence joins TRBV11-3 and TRBJ2-3, with 7 bases identical to TRBD1. Germline CDR1 and CDR2: SGHNT and YENEEA. With V trimmed by 2 bases and J by 4 bases, 9 bases remained unmatched. CDR3 length equals 16 residues. CDR3: CASSLWETGKSDTQYF. The CDR3 DNA is TGTGCCAGCAGCTTATGGGAGACAGGGAAGTCAGATACGCAGTATTTT.